A selection of T cell receptor beta chains follows, all from one sample in a study of response to subunit inactivated influenza vaccine. Via MiXCR, TCRdb re-called the RT-PCR reads, giving one row per CDR3 protein. The sample lists fewer than 800,000 distinct CDR3 sequences; around 14% were seen once. This material consisted of PBMCs from blood, taken about 12 days after vaccination. The receptors were sampled from a man aged 50 or older who received an inactivated influenza vaccine. Each CDR3 is given with its conserved first and last residue. The D gene is left open where the match is weak. Expanded clones get a size class; other rows say once, few or many, or leave the size out.

v_call: TRBV5-1; j_call: TRBJ2-2; clone_size: -; d_call: -; cdr3_aa: CASSPREGNTGELFF; cdr3_nt: TGCGCCAGCAGCCCCAGGGAAGGGAACACCGGGGAGCTGTTTTTT
v_call: TRBV28; j_call: TRBJ2-7; clone_size: -; d_call: -; cdr3_aa: CASSLGGPRAYEQYF; cdr3_nt: TGTGCCAGCAGTTTAGGGGGGCCAAGGGCCTACGAGCAGTACTTC
v_call: TRBV5-1; j_call: TRBJ2-2; clone_size: few; d_call: -; cdr3_aa: CASRVAGELFF; cdr3_nt: TGCGCCAGCAGGGTTGCCGGGGAGCTGTTTTTT
v_call: TRBV12-3/TRBV12-4; j_call: TRBJ2-3; clone_size: -; d_call: -; cdr3_aa: CAIGFGSSTDTQYF; cdr3_nt: TGTGCCATCGGTTTCGGCAGTAGCACAGATACGCAGTATTTT
v_call: TRBV4-1; j_call: TRBJ2-3; clone_size: few; d_call: TRBD2; cdr3_aa: CASSLGLAGGLDTQYF; cdr3_nt: TGCGCCAGCAGCCTGGGACTAGCGGGGGGGTTAGATACGCAGTATTTT
v_call: TRBV3-1; j_call: TRBJ2-3; clone_size: -; d_call: TRBD2; cdr3_aa: CASSETSGRDTQYF; cdr3_nt: TGTGCCAGCAGCGAGACTAGCGGGAGAGATACGCAGTATTTT
v_call: TRBV5-6; j_call: TRBJ2-3; clone_size: many; d_call: -; cdr3_aa: CASSPVRSTDTQYF; cdr3_nt: TGTGCCAGCAGCCCTGTTCGGAGCACAGATACGCAGTATTTT
v_call: TRBV4-3; j_call: TRBJ2-7; clone_size: many; d_call: -; cdr3_aa: CASSQARGTRVEEQYF; cdr3_nt: TGCGCCAGCAGCCAAGCCCGCGGGACAAGAGTGGAGGAGCAGTACTTC
v_call: TRBV29-1; j_call: TRBJ1-2; clone_size: -; d_call: -; cdr3_aa: CSVEDRAAGYTF; cdr3_nt: TGCAGCGTTGAAGATAGGGCGGCGGGCTACACCTTC
v_call: TRBV7-6; j_call: TRBJ2-7; clone_size: few; d_call: -; cdr3_aa: CASSLVKEYEQYF; cdr3_nt: TGTGCCAGCAGCTTAGTCAAGGAGTACGAGCAGTACTTC
v_call: TRBV7-9; j_call: TRBJ2-5; clone_size: -; d_call: -; cdr3_aa: CASSLGPTDPAETQYF; cdr3_nt: TGTGCCAGCAGCTTAGGCCCCACGGACCCCGCGGAGACCCAGTACTTC